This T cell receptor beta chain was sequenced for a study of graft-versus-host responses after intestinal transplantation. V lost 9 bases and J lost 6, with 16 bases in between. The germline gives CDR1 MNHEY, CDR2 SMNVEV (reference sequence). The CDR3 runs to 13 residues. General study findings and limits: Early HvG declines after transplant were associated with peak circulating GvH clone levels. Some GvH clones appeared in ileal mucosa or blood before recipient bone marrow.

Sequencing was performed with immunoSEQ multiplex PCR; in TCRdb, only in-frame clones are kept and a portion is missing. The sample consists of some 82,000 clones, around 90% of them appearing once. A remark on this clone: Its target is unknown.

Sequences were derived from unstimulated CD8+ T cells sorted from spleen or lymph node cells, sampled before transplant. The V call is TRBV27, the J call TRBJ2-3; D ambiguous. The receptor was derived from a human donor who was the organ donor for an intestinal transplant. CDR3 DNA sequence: TGTGCCAGTCAACCCAAAACAGACGATACGCAGTATTTT. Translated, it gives CASQPKTDDTQYF.